The subject of this entry is one T cell receptor (beta chain). Its target is not known. Germline is not matched at one junction end, which may reflect a read error. Sequence data for DNA of cultured CD4+ T cells were generated by the Oncomine TCR Beta short-read assay. TCRdb redid the calling of the PCR reads with MiXCR, one entry per CDR3 protein. The sample includes approximately 11,000 distinct CDR3 sequences, around 60% of them seen just once. From germline, CDR1 is SSHAT and CDR2 FNYEAQ (reference sequence). The CDR3 loop spans 15 amino acids. This specimen comes from a study of vaccination and CD4 T cells after COVID-19. Sample treatment: approximately nine-day PBMC culture with coronavirus spike peptide pools or control peptides (ViraFEST assay). Antigen-specific T cell expansion with peptide pools preceded TCR sequencing in the ViraFEST approach. Researchers reported culturing 2.1 million or so PBMCs per well with about 9.4 IU/ml IL-2 and approximately 10 ug/ml peptide pools.

The source material was CD4+ T cells from blood, cultured in vitro. This receptor was taken from a human donor who had recovered from COVID-19. J is TRBJ2-2 and V is TRBV7-7, with D possibly TRBD2 on 6 matching bases. DNA for the CDR3: TGTGCTAGCAGCGCCAGGGACTCGAACACCGGGGAGCTGTTTTTT. Translation: CASSARDSNTGELFF.